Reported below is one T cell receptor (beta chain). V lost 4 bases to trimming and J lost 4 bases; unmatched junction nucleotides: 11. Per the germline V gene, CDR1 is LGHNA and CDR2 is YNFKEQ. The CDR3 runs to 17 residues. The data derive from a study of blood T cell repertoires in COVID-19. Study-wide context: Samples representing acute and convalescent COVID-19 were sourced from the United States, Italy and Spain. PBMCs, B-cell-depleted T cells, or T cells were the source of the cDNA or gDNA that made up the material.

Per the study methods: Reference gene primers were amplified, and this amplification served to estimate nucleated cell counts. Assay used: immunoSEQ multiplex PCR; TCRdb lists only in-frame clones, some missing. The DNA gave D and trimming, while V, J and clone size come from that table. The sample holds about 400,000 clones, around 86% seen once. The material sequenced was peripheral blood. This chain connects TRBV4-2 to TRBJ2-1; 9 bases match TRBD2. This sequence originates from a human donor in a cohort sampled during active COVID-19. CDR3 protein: CASSPSDGTSRYNEQFF. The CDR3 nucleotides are TGTGCCAGCAGCCCATCGGACGGGACTAGCCGATACAATGAGCAGTTCTTC.